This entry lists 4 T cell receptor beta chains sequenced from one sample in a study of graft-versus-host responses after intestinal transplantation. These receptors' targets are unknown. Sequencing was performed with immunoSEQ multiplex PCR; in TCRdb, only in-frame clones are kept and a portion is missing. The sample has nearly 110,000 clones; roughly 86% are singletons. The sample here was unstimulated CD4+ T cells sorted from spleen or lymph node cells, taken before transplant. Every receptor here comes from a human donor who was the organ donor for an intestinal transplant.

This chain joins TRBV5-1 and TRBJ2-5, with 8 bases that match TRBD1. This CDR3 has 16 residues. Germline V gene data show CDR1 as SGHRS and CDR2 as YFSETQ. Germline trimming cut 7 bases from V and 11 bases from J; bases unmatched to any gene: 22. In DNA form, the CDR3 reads TGCGCCAGCTCCCCATCCCGGGACAGGTCCCTTAGGGAGCAGTACTTC. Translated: CASSPSRDRSLREQYF.

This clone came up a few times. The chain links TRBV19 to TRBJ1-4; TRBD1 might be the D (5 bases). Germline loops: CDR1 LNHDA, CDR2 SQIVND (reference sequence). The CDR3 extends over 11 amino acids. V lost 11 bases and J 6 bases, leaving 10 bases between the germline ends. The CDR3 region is CACRDDEKLFF. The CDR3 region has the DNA TGTGCCTGCAGGGATGATGAAAAACTGTTTTTT.

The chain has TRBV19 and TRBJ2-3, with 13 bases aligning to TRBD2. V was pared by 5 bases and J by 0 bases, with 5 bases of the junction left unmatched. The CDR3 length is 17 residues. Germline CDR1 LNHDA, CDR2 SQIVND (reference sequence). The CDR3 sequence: CASSPTSGRVSTDTQYF. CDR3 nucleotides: TGTGCCAGTAGTCCCACTAGCGGGAGGGTTAGCACAGATACGCAGTATTTT.

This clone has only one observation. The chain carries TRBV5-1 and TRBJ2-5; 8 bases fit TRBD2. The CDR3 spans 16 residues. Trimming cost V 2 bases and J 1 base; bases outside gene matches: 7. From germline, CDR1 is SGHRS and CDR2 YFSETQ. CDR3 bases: TGCGCCAGCAGCTTCGGTAGTAGCGGGGCCCAAGAGACCCAGTACTTC. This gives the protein CASSFGSSGAQETQYF.